This is a list of T cell receptor beta chains from one sample in a study of T cell responses to AZD1222 COVID-19 vaccine. TCRdb keeps only in-frame clones here, not all; method: immunoSEQ multiplex PCR. The sample includes around 130,000 clones, around 90% of them seen just once. The sequencing here drew on peripheral blood, taken on day 0 of AZD1222 vaccination. Receptors were obtained from an adult in good health. Both conserved end residues are part of each CDR3. The order of the fields is V gene, CDR3 protein.

V gene: TRBV11-2
CDR3 protein: CASSPSRVDENQPQHF

V gene: TRBV10-3
CDR3 protein: CATEGSGNTIYF

V gene: TRBV19
CDR3 protein: CASSPGSSYNSPLHF

V gene: TRBV29-1
CDR3 protein: CSVVELNYGYTF

V gene: TRBV15
CDR3 protein: CATSREQGGYNEQFF

V gene: TRBV30
CDR3 protein: CAWSQGKDYGYTF

V gene: TRBV3-1/TRBV3-2
CDR3 protein: CASSQLRGQGNYGYTF

V gene: TRBV27
CDR3 protein: CASSSRGRTEAFF

V gene: TRBV7-9
CDR3 protein: CASSLGTVARPTETQYF

V gene: TRBV11-1
CDR3 protein: CASSLDVQGWAEAFF

V gene: TRBV7-9
CDR3 protein: CASSLVSGGEQFF

V gene: TRBV19
CDR3 protein: CASTLEGAGRNTIYF

V gene: TRBV19
CDR3 protein: CASSIPGTGYSPLHF

V gene: TRBV4-2
CDR3 protein: CASSQKNLDYEQYF

V gene: TRBV12-3/TRBV12-4
CDR3 protein: CASSSKRTEAFF

V gene: TRBV5-1
CDR3 protein: CASSSTRQANEAFF

V gene: TRBV9
CDR3 protein: CASSVSGQLQETQYF

V gene: TRBV5-1
CDR3 protein: CASSLAMISGRRYTQYF